A single sample is the source of the 3 T cell receptor beta chains below, sequenced in a study of T cell responses to AZD1222 COVID-19 vaccine. Produced via immunoSEQ multiplex PCR; TCRdb's table is partial and in-frame only. The sample has fewer than 150,000 clones; roughly 87% are singletons. The specimen comprised peripheral blood, sampled on day 0 of AZD1222 vaccination. The source is an adult in good health.

The V gene is TRBV7-2, the J gene TRBJ1-3; 10 bases match TRBD1. The CDR3 covers 14 residues. The ends lost 5 bases at V and 3 bases at J; junction bases unmatched: 1. In germline, CDR1 is SGHTA, CDR2 FQGNSA. CDR3 nucleotides: TGTGCCAGCAGCGGGACAGGGGTTGGAAACACCATATATTTT. It is translated as CASSGTGVGNTIYF.

The chain joins TRBV19 to TRBJ1-2, with D perhaps matching TRBD1 (5 bases). V was shortened by 8 bases and J by 7 bases, with 23 bases between the two germline ends. This CDR3 has 15 amino acids. Germline CDR1 reads LNHDA; CDR2 reads SQIVND (reference sequence). Here the CDR3 DNA reads TGTGCCAGTGCAAATACCCCTGGCAGGGTGAGTGGCTACACCTTC. Protein: CASANTPGRVSGYTF.

The chain has TRBV28 and TRBJ1-2; D is undetermined. V lost 6 bases and J 0 bases, leaving 8 bases between the germline ends. The CDR3 runs 13 residues. Germline lookup yields CDR1 MDHEN and CDR2 SYDVKM. CDR3 residues: CASSPGTNYGYTF. The CDR3 nucleotides are TGTGCCAGCAGCCCCGGGACTAACTATGGCTACACCTTC.